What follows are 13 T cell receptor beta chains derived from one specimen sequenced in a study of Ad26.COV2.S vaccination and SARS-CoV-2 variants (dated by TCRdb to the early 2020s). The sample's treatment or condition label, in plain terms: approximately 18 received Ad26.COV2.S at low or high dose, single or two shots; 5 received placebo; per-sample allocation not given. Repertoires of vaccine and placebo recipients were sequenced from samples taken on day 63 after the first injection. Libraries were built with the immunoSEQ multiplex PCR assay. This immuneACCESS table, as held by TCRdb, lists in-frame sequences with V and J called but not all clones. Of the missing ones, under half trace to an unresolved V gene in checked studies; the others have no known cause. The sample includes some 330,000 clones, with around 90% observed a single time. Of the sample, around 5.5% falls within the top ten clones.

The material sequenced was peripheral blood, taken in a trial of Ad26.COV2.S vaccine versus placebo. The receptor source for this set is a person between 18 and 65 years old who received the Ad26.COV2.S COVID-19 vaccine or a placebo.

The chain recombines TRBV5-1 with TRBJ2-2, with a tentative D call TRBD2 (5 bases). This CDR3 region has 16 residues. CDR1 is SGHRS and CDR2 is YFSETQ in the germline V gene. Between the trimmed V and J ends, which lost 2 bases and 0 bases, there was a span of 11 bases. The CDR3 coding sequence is TGCGCCAGCAGCTTCGGAGGCAGCGCGAACACCGGGGAGCTGTTTTTT. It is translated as CASSFGGSANTGELFF.

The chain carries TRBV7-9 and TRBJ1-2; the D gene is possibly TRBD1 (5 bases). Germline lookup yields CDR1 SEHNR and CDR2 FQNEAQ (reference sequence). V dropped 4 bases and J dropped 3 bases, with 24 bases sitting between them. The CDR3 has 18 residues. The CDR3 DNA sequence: TGTGCCAGCAGCTCCGCCAGGTCAGACGGGGCGCCTCACTATGGCTACACCTTC. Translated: CASSSARSDGAPHYGYTF.

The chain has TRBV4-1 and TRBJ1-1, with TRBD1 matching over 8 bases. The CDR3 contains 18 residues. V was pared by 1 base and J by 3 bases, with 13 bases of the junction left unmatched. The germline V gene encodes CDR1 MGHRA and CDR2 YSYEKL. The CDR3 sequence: CASSQGVPGQVFDTEAFF. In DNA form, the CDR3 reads TGCGCCAGCAGCCAAGGAGTCCCGGGACAGGTCTTTGACACTGAAGCTTTCTTT.

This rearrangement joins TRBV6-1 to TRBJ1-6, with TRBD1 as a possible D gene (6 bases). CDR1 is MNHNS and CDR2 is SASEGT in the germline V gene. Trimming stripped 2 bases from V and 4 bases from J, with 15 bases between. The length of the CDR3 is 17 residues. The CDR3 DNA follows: TGTGCCAGCAGTGAAAGTTTGACAGGAACTTATAATTCACCCCTCCACTTT. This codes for CASSESLTGTYNSPLHF.

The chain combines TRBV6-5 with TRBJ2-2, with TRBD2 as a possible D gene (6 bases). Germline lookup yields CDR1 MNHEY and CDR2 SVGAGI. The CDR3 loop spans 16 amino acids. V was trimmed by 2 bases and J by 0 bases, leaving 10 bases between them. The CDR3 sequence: CASSYVPGANTGELFF. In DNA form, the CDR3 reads TGTGCCAGCAGTTACGTCCCGGGGGCGAACACCGGGGAGCTGTTTTTT.

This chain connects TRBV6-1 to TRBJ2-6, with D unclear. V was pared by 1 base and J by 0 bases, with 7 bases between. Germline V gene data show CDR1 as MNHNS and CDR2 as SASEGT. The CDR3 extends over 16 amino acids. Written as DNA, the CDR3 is TGTGCCAGCAGTGAAGAAGGCGGCTCTGGGGCCAACGTCCTGACTTTC. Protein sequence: CASSEEGGSGANVLTF.

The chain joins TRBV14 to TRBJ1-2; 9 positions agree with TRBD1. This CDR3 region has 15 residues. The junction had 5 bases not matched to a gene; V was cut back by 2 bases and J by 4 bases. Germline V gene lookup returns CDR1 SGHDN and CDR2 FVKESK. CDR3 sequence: CASSQPGTGPYGYTF. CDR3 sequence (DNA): TGTGCCAGCAGCCAACCCGGGACAGGGCCCTATGGCTACACCTTC.

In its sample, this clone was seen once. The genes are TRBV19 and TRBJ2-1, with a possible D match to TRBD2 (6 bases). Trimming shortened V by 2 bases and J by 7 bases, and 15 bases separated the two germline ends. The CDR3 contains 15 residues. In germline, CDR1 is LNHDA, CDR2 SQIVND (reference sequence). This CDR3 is CASSILALRGNEQFF. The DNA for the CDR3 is TGTGCCAGTAGTATACTAGCGCTCAGAGGTAATGAGCAGTTCTTC.

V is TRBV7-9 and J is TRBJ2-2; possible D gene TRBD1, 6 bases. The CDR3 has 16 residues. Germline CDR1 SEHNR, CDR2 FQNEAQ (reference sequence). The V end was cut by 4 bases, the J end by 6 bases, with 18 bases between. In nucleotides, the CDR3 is TGTGCCAGCAGCTCACGAGGGGGTAACTTGGCCGGGGAGCTGTTTTTT. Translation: CASSSRGGNLAGELFF.

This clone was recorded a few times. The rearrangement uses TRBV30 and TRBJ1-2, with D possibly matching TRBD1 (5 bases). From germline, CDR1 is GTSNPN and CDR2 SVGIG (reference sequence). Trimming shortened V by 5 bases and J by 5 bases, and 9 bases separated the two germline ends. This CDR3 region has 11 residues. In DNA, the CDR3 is TGTGCCTGGGGGGCCGGATATGGCTACACCTTC. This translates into CAWGAGYGYTF.

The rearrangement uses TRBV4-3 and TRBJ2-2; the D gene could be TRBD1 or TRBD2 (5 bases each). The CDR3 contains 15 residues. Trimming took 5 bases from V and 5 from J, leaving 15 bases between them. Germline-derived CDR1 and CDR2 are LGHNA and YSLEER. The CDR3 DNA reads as TGCGCCAGCAGCACCGGGACCAAGGGAACCGGGGAGCTGTTTTTT. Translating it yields CASSTGTKGTGELFF.

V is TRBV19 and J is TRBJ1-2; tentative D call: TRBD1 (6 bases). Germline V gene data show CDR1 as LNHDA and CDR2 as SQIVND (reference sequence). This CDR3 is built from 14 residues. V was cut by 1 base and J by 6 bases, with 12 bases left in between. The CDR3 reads CASSIGRAGDGYTF. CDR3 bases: TGTGCCAGTAGTATAGGAAGGGCAGGGGATGGCTACACCTTC.

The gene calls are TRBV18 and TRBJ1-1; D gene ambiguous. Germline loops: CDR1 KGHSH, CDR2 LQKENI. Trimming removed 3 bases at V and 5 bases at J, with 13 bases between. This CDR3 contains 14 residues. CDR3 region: CASSPYRGETEAFF. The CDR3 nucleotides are TGTGCCAGCTCACCCTACAGAGGTGAGACTGAAGCTTTCTTT.